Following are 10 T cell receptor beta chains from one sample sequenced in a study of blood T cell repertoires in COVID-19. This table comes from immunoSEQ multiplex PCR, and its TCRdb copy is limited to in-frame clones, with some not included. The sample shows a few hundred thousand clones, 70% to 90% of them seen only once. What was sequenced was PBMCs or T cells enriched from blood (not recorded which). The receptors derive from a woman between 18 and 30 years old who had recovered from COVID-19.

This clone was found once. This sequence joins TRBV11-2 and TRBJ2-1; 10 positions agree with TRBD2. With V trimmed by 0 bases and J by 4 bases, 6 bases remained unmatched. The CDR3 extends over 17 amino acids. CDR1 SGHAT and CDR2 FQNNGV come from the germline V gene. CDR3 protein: CASSLERGTSVYNEQFF. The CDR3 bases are TGTGCCAGCAGCTTAGAGAGAGGGACTAGCGTTTACAATGAGCAGTTCTTC.

Written as DNA, the CDR3 is TGTGCCAGCTCACCACCGGGCGTGCCGGCGCAGTACTTC. Amino acids: CASSPPGVPAQYF. J is TRBJ2-7 and V is TRBV18, with unresolved D. CDR1 and CDR2 from the germline V gene are KGHSH and LQKENI. The CDR3 is 13 amino acids. Deletions cut 0 bases from V and 9 bases from J, with 12 bases between. The full variable domain, with the rest looked up from reference TRBV18 and TRBJ2-7, is NAGVMQNPRHLVRRRGQEARLRCSPMKGHSHVYWYRQLPEEGLKFMVYLQKENIIDESGMPKERFSAEFPKEGPSILRIQQVVRGDSAAYFCASSPPGVPAQYFGPGTRLTVT.

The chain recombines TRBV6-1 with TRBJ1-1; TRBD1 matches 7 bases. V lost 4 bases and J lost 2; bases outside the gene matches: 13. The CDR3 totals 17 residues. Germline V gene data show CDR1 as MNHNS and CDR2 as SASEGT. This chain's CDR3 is CASSAQTGVWSNTEAFF. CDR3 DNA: TGTGCCAGCAGTGCACAAACAGGGGTATGGTCTAACACTGAAGCTTTCTTT.

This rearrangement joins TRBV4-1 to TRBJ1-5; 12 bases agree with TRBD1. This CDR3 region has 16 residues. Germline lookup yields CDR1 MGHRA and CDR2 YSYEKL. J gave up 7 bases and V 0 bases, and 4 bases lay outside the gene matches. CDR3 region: CASSQDPGTGGQPQHF. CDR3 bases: TGCGCCAGCAGCCAAGATCCCGGGACAGGGGGCCAGCCCCAGCATTTT.

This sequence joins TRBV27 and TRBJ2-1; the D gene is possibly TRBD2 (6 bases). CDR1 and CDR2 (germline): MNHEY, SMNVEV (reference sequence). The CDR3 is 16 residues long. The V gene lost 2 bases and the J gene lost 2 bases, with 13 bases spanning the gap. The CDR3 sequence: CASSLEFREPYNEQFF. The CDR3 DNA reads TGTGCCAGCAGTTTAGAGTTCCGGGAGCCCTACAATGAGCAGTTCTTC.

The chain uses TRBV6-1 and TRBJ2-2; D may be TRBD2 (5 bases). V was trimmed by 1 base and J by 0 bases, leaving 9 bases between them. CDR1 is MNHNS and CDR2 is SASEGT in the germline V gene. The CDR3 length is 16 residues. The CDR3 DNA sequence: TGTGCCAGCAGTGAAGGTGGGAGTACGAACACCGGGGAGCTGTTTTTT. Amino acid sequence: CASSEGGSTNTGELFF.

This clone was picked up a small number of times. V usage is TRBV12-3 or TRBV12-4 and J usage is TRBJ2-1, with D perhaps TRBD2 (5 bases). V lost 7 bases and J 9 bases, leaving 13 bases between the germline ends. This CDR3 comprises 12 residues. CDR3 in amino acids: CASTRGGSEQFF. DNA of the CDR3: TGTGCCAGCACCCGGGGTGGAAGTGAGCAGTTCTTC.

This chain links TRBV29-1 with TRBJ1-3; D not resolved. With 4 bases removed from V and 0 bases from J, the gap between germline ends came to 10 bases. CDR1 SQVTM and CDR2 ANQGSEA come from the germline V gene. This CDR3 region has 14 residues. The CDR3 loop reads CSVAPGVSGNTIYF. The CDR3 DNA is TGCAGCGTTGCCCCAGGCGTCTCTGGAAACACCATATATTTT.

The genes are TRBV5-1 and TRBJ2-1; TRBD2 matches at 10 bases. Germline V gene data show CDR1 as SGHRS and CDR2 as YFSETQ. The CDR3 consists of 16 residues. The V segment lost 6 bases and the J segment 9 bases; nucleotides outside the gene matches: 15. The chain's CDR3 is CASTPRGSGRAVEQFF. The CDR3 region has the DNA TGCGCCAGCACCCCAAGGGGAAGCGGGAGGGCCGTTGAGCAGTTCTTC.

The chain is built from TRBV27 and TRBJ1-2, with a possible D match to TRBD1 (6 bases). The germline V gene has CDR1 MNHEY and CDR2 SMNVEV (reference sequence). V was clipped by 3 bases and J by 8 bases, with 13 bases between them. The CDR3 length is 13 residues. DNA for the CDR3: TGTGCCAGCAGTTTTGGCCAGGGGCAGGGCTACACCTTC. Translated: CASSFGQGQGYTF.